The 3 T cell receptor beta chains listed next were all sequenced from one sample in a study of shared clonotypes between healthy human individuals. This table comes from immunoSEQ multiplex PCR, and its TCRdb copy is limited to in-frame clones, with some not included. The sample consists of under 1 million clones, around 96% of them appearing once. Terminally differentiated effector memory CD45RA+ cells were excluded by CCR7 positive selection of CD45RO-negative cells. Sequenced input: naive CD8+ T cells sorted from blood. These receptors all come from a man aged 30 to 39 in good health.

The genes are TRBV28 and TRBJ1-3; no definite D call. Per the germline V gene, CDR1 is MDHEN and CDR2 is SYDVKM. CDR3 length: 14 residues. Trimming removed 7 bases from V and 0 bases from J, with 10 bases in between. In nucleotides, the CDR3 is TGTGCCAGCACCCCACTTAGCTCTGGAAACACCATATATTTT. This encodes CASTPLSSGNTIYF.

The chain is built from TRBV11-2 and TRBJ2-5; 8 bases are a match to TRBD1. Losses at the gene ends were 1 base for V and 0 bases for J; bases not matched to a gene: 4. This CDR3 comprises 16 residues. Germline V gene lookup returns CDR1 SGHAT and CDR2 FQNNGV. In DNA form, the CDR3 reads TGTGCCAGCAGCTTAGGGCGGGACAGGTACCAAGAGACCCAGTACTTC. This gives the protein CASSLGRDRYQETQYF. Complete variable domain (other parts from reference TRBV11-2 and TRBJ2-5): EAGVAQSPRYKIIEKRQSVAFWCNPISGHATLYWYQQILGQGPKLLIQFQNNGVVDDSQLPKDRFSAERLKGVDSTLKIQPAKLEDSAVYLCASSLGRDRYQETQYFGPGTRLLVL.

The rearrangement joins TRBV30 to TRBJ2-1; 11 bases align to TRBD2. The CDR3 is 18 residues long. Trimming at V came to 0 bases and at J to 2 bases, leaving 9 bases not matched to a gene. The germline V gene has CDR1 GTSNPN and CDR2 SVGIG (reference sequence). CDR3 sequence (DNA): TGTGCCTGGAGTGTCGGAACTAGCGGGAGTTTCCCCTACAATGAGCAGTTCTTC. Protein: CAWSVGTSGSFPYNEQFF.